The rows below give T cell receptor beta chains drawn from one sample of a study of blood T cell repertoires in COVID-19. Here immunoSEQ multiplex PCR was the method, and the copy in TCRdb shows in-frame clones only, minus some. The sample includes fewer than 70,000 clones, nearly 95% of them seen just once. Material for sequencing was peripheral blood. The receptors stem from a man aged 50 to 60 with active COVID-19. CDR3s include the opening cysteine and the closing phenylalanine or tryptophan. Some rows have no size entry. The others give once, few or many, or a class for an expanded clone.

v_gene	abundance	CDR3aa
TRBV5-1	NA	CASSLALRGGSDTQYF
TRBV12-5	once	CASGSPSDYTKQGGDEQFF
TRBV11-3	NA	CASRGADPDETQYF
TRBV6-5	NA	CASSQQGAHQPQHF
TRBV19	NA	CASKKSGLAGITYEQYF
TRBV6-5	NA	CASAADRTTYEQYF
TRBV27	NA	CASSLFAGGQHTQYF
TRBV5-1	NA	CASSSRVAGGLREQFF
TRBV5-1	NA	CASSSPGLSGQGGATEAFF
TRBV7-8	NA	CASSLVGRTLISATNEKLFF
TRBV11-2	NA	CASSLGTTRGGDEQYF
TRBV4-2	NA	CASSPTMREDTGELFF
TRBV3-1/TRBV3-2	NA	CASSQNLAYNTGELFF
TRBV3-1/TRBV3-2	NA	CASSQGGGEEQYF
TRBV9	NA	CASSVRLAGTDTQYF
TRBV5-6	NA	CASSLVFSSGEQFF
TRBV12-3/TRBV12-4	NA	CASSLVGGYEQYF
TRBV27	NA	CASRDRGSYEQYF
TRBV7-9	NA	CASSLQGSGDQPQHF
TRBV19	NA	CASSIAVSNQPQHF
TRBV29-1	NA	CSTQTAYEQYF
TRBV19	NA	CASQRTQNSNQPQHF
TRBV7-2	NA	CASRPTGYNSPLHF
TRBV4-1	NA	CASSQPGTTTYEQYF
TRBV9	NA	CASSVDNRVVGTGANVLTF